Shown below are 4 T cell receptor beta chains from a single sample sequenced in a study of Graves' ophthalmopathy and Graves' hyperthyroidism. The authors amplified TCR beta CDR3 regions from RNA transcripts. HTBI primers were employed in first-round RT-PCR, then a second-round multiplex PCR followed. Via MiXCR, TCRdb re-called the multiplex PCR reads, giving one row per CDR3 protein. The sample includes about 1.2 million distinct CDR3 sequences, roughly 35% of them seen just once. The sequenced sample consisted of peripheral blood or thyroid tissue (not recorded which). The receptors shown here come from an adult man with Graves' hyperthyroidism.

The V gene is TRBV2, the J gene TRBJ2-5; D unresolved. Per germline, CDR1 SNHLY and CDR2 FYNNEI. There are 11 residues in the CDR3. V dropped 8 bases and J dropped 5 bases, with 9 bases sitting between them. CDR3 sequence (DNA): TGTGCCAGCGGTATAGGCGAGACCCAGTACTTC. It yields the protein CASGIGETQYF.

This clonotype was picked up many times. The rearrangement links TRBV7-8 to TRBJ1-5; D is unclear. The length of the CDR3 is 17 residues. Germline values: CDR1 SGHVS, CDR2 FQNEAQ. Trimming removed 2 bases from V and 2 bases from J, with 16 bases in between. The CDR3 nucleotides are TGTGCCAGCAGCTTATGGATCTGGGCTGAGGGCAATCAGCCCCAGCATTTT. The encoded protein is CASSLWIWAEGNQPQHF.

This clonotype was seen more than once but under ten times. One base away lies a much larger clone, so this may be a sequencing read error. The chain links TRBV7-2 to TRBJ2-7, with a possible D match to TRBD2 (6 bases). V was shortened by 5 bases and J by 2 bases, with 13 bases between the two germline ends. From germline, CDR1 is SGHTA and CDR2 FQGNSA. The CDR3 spans 14 residues. The CDR3 here is CASSRPGEAYEQYF. The CDR3, as DNA: TGTGCCAGCAGCCGACCGGGAGAGGCCTACGAGCAGTACTTC.

As regards this clonotype: This may be a read error, as it is one base from a much larger clone. This sequence joins TRBV2 and TRBJ1-5; possible D gene TRBD1, 5 bases. CDR1 and CDR2 (germline): SNHLY, FYNNEI. The CDR3 totals 14 residues. As DNA, the CDR3 is TGTGCCAGCAGCGGGGGATTTAGCAATCAGCCCCGGCATTTT. Encoded protein: CASSGGFSNQPRHF.